The 19 T cell receptor beta chains listed next were all sequenced from one sample in a study of OX40 agonist ivuxolimab in advanced cancers. Libraries were prepared by immunoSEQ multiplex PCR; TCRdb keeps only in-frame clonotypes and omits some of them. Of tens of thousands of clones listed, under 85% are singletons. The source was CD4+ or CD8+ T cells sorted from blood, collected in a trial of the OX40 agonist ivuxolimab. Receptors were obtained from an adult with an advanced solid tumor such as melanoma, head and neck, liver or kidney cancer.

This chain uses TRBV7-2 with TRBJ1-4; possible D gene TRBD1, 6 bases. V shed 6 bases and J shed 7 bases, with 15 bases lying between them. Germline loops: CDR1 SGHTA, CDR2 FQGNSA. The CDR3 is made up of 14 amino acids. This CDR3 is CASRTQGSSEKLFF. CDR3 bases: TGTGCCAGCAGAACACAGGGATCGAGTGAAAAACTGTTTTTT.

J is TRBJ2-5 and V is TRBV5-4; D ambiguous. Trimming removed 4 bases from V and 2 bases from J, with 18 bases in between. Germline CDR1 is SGHNT and CDR2 is YYREEE (reference sequence). The length of the CDR3 is 16 residues. CDR3 in DNA: TGTGCCAGCAGCCGGGCGGTCGGGCTAAGACAAGAGACCCAGTACTTC. This codes for CASSRAVGLRQETQYF.

CDR3 in DNA: TGTGCCAGCAGTTTTAGTGTCGCTGAAGCTTTCTTT. This codes for CASSFSVAEAFF. The rearrangement uses TRBV28 and TRBJ1-1; D unclear. In germline, CDR1 is MDHEN, CDR2 SYDVKM. The CDR3 has 12 residues. Trimming cost V 3 bases and J 6 bases, with 8 bases left between them.

The chain is built from TRBV7-9 and TRBJ2-2, with a possible D match to TRBD1 (5 bases). Trimming cost V 1 base and J 4 bases, with 13 bases left between them. The CDR3 spans 16 residues. Germline assignment: CDR1 SEHNR and CDR2 FQNEAQ (reference sequence). CDR3 sequence reads: CASSLGTGPGTGELFF. The CDR3 DNA follows: TGTGCCAGCAGCTTAGGCACAGGCCCTGGCACCGGGGAGCTGTTTTTT.

The chain employs TRBV6-5 and TRBJ2-6; unclear D gene. The CDR3 contains 15 residues. Germline CDR1 is MNHEY and CDR2 is SVGAGI. The V end was cut by 2 bases, the J end by 6 bases, with 11 bases between. This CDR3 reads CASSYQVNPANVLTF. The CDR3 DNA sequence: TGTGCCAGCAGTTACCAGGTCAATCCGGCCAACGTCCTGACTTTC.

The sample holds one count of this clone. This chain links TRBV6-5 with TRBJ2-2; D is unresolved. This CDR3 is built from 15 residues. CDR1 and CDR2 from the germline V gene are MNHEY and SVGAGI. With 0 bases removed from V and 1 base from J, the gap between germline ends came to 6 bases. The CDR3 protein is CASSYSPENTGELFF. The CDR3 nucleotides are TGTGCCAGCAGTTACTCGCCAGAGAACACCGGGGAGCTGTTTTTT.

The chain recombines TRBV18 with TRBJ2-2; D remains ambiguous. Germline V gene sequence: CDR1 KGHSH, CDR2 LQKENI. V shed 1 base and J shed 0 bases, with 3 bases lying between them. This CDR3 region has 14 residues. The CDR3 DNA reads as TGTGCCAGCTCACCACGAGCGAACACCGGGGAGCTGTTTTTT. This encodes CASSPRANTGELFF.

Only one count was recorded for this clone. V gene TRBV9 combines with J gene TRBJ1-6; no clear D. The germline gives CDR1 SGDLS, CDR2 YYNGEE. The CDR3 runs 15 residues. V lost 0 bases and J 3 bases, leaving 7 bases between the germline ends. Here the CDR3 reads CASSVGILYNSPLHF. Written as DNA, the CDR3 is TGTGCCAGCAGCGTAGGAATCCTCTATAATTCACCCCTCCACTTT.

The gene calls are TRBV14 and TRBJ1-2, with unresolved D. V dropped 4 bases and J dropped 5 bases, with 17 bases sitting between them. Germline CDR1 reads SGHDN; CDR2 reads FVKESK. The CDR3 loop spans 15 amino acids. The CDR3 DNA sequence: TGTGCCAGCAGCCTCGGAAGGTGGCCTTGGTATGGCTACACCTTC. Protein: CASSLGRWPWYGYTF.

V usage is TRBV7-8 and J usage is TRBJ2-1; the D gene could be TRBD1 or TRBD2 (7 bases each). Germline V lookup: CDR1 SGHVS, CDR2 FQNEAQ. CDR3 length equals 14 residues. Trimming took 5 bases from V and 7 from J, leaving 15 bases between them. This CDR3 is CASSPGGAWNEQFF. In DNA, the CDR3 is TGTGCCAGCAGCCCAGGGGGGGCCTGGAATGAGCAGTTCTTC. The full variable domain, completed using reference TRBV7-8 and TRBJ2-1, is GAGVSQSPRYKVAKRGQDVALRCDPISGHVSLFWYQQALGQGPEFLTYFQNEAQLDKSGLPSDRFFAERPEGSVSTLKIQRTQQEDSAVYLCASSPGGAWNEQFFGPGTRLTVL.

Notes on this clone: At one end the junction does not follow the germline gene, possibly because of a read error. The rearrangement links TRBV5-6 to TRBJ2-3, with D perhaps TRBD2 (5 bases). The CDR3 consists of 14 residues. Germline CDR1 SGHDT, CDR2 YYEEEE. The CDR3: CASSLIASRRYASF. The CDR3 coding sequence is TGTGCCAGCAGCTTGATCGCTAGCCGAAGATACGCATCATTT.

The rearrangement uses TRBV6-5 and TRBJ2-7, with TRBD1 matching over 8 bases. Trimming removed 10 bases from V and 0 bases from J; junction bases left unmatched: 5. This CDR3 spans 13 amino acids. CDR1 and CDR2 from the germline V gene are MNHEY and SVGAGI. The CDR3 DNA sequence: TGTGCCACCCGACAGGGGTTCTCCTACGAGCAGTACTTC. The encoded protein is CATRQGFSYEQYF.

The CDR3: CASSSALENYNEQFF. Here the CDR3 DNA reads TGCGCCAGCAGCTCCGCCCTCGAGAACTACAATGAGCAGTTCTTC. The V gene is TRBV5-1, the J gene TRBJ2-1; D uncertain. The CDR3 has 15 amino acids. Trimming shortened V by 3 bases and J by 3 bases, and 13 bases separated the two germline ends. CDR1 SGHRS and CDR2 YFSETQ come from the germline V gene.

This chain uses TRBV1 with TRBJ2-1; the table's D call, TRBD2, has no DNA check behind it. TRBV1 is a pseudogene segment. This CDR3 is 18 amino acids long. The CDR3: CTSSQTSGVTDSYNEQFF. CDR3 in DNA: TGCACCAGCAGTCAGACTAGCGGGGTAACCGACTCCTACAATGAGCAGTTCTTC.

The V gene is TRBV28, the J gene TRBJ1-2; D call uncertain. Between the trimmed V and J ends, which lost 3 bases and 3 bases, there was a span of 5 bases. Germline values: CDR1 MDHEN, CDR2 SYDVKM. The CDR3 has 12 amino acids. CDR3: CASSFNDYGYTF. The DNA of the CDR3 is TGTGCCAGCAGTTTTAACGACTATGGCTACACCTTC.

This clone was counted a single time. This chain connects TRBV11-2 to TRBJ2-2, with D uncertain. From germline, CDR1 is SGHAT and CDR2 FQNNGV. Trimming left V 3 bases short and J 4 bases short, with 15 bases between. The CDR3 is 16 residues long. CDR3 in DNA: TGTGCCAGCAGCTTTCTTACGGTCACTCTCACCGGGGAGCTGTTTTTT. Residues: CASSFLTVTLTGELFF. The entire variable domain, with the rest obtained from reference TRBV11-2 and TRBJ2-2, is as follows: EAGVAQSPRYKIIEKRQSVAFWCNPISGHATLYWYQQILGQGPKLLIQFQNNGVVDDSQLPKDRFSAERLKGVDSTLKIQPAKLEDSAVYLCASSFLTVTLTGELFFGEGSRLTVL.

The rearrangement uses TRBV29-1 and TRBJ2-7, with a weak D call TRBD1 (5 bases). This CDR3 contains 12 residues. V dropped 4 bases and J dropped 7 bases, with 14 bases sitting between them. Germline V CDR1 and CDR2: SQVTM, ANQGSEA. The CDR3 loop reads CSVVPHQGEQYF. CDR3 coding DNA: TGCAGCGTTGTACCCCATCAGGGTGAGCAGTACTTC.

This chain uses TRBV7-2 with TRBJ1-2; 10 positions agree with TRBD1. The junction had 13 bases not matched to a gene; V was cut back by 1 base and J by 8 bases. Per the germline V gene, CDR1 is SGHTA and CDR2 is FQGNSA. The CDR3 length is 17 residues. The CDR3 protein is CASSLDSGTGALGGYTF. CDR3 coding DNA: TGTGCCAGCAGCTTAGATTCGGGGACAGGGGCCCTCGGGGGCTACACCTTC. The whole variable domain, remainder taken from reference TRBV7-2 and TRBJ1-2, is GAGVSQSPSNKVTEKGKDVELRCDPISGHTALYWYRQSLGQGLEFLIYFQGNSAPDKSGLPSDRFSAERTGGSVSTLTIQRTQQEDSAVYLCASSLDSGTGALGGYTFGSGTRLTVV.

This chain links TRBV7-2 with TRBJ1-2; 11 nucleotides align to TRBD1. In germline, CDR1 is SGHTA, CDR2 FQGNSA. The CDR3 has 19 amino acids. Trimming took 5 bases from V and 8 from J; bases not matched to a gene: 22. The CDR3 nucleotides read TGTGCCAGCAGCGATTTATTTTTGGGACAGGGGGACCGAAAGTCCGGCTACACCTTC. It translates to CASSDLFLGQGDRKSGYTF.